These 5 T cell receptor beta chains originate from one sample sequenced in a study of OX40 agonist ivuxolimab in advanced cancers. The data were produced by immunoSEQ multiplex PCR, yet TCRdb's version contains in-frame clones alone and is incomplete. This sample yields roughly 56,000 clones, of which roughly 89% are seen a single time; 0.6% to 0.7% belongs to the top ten. The sample here was CD4+ or CD8+ T cells sorted from blood, taken in a trial of the OX40 agonist ivuxolimab. These receptors all come from an adult with an advanced solid tumor such as melanoma, head and neck, liver or kidney cancer.

The genes are TRBV7-9 and TRBJ1-3, with unresolved D. Germline V gene sequence: CDR1 SEHNR, CDR2 FQNEAQ (reference sequence). This CDR3 is built from 14 residues. Between the trimmed V and J ends, which lost 5 bases and 4 bases, there was a span of 12 bases. The CDR3 is CASSPGVVGNTIYF. DNA for the CDR3: TGTGCCAGCAGCCCAGGAGTTGTCGGAAACACCATATATTTT.

This clone was seen only once. The V and J genes are TRBV15 and TRBJ2-5; D is tentatively TRBD1 or TRBD2 (6 bases each). The CDR3 is made up of 13 amino acids. The V gene lost 5 bases and the J gene lost 4 bases, with 11 bases spanning the gap. The V gene's germline CDR1 is LNHNV and CDR2 YYDKDF (reference sequence). Written as DNA, the CDR3 is TGTGCCACCAGCTACGGGGGCCGAGAGACCCAGTACTTC. It codes for CATSYGGRETQYF.

This chain joins TRBV2 and TRBJ2-3; the match to TRBD2 covers 11 bases. The junction had 15 bases not matched to a gene; V was cut back by 6 bases and J by 7 bases. The CDR3 totals 17 residues. CDR1 is SNHLY, CDR2 FYNNEI, per germline. The CDR3 DNA follows: TGTGCCAGCAGAGTCCCGGGACTAGCGGATGGGGGGAATACGCAGTATTTT. It encodes CASRVPGLADGGNTQYF.

This clone was recorded only once. The chain is built from TRBV20-1 and TRBJ1-5; D ambiguous. V was pared by 3 bases and J by 7 bases, with 7 bases between. In germline, CDR1 is DFQATT, CDR2 SNEGSKA (reference sequence). This CDR3 has 11 residues. The CDR3: CSARVGQPQHF. CDR3 nucleotide sequence: TGCAGTGCTAGGGTGGGGCAGCCCCAGCATTTT.

The rearrangement links TRBV7-8 to TRBJ2-7; TRBD2 matches at 7 bases. The V segment lost 1 base and the J segment 1 base; nucleotides outside the gene matches: 7. CDR1 is SGHVS, CDR2 FQNEAQ, per germline. The CDR3 consists of 16 residues. CDR3 nucleotide sequence: TGTGCCAGCAGCTTAGGGGGGGGAGGGCCTTCCTACGAGCAGTACTTC. Amino acid sequence: CASSLGGGGPSYEQYF.